This T cell receptor (beta chain) is drawn from a study of blood T cell repertoires in COVID-19. The repertoire was sequenced with immunoSEQ multiplex PCR; TCRdb's copy has only in-frame clones and lacks some. The repertoire holds about 190,000 clones, with around 91% as singletons. V was cut by 0 bases and J by 5 bases, with 7 bases left in between. The CDR3 has 14 amino acids. Germline V gene sequence: CDR1 MNHNS, CDR2 SASEGT. Many counts were recorded for this clone. Sequenced: peripheral blood. The receptor was isolated from a man aged 45-65 years with acute or convalescent COVID-19. The rearrangement links TRBV6-1 to TRBJ2-2; no definite D call. CDR3 loop: CASSEARWTGELFF. CDR3 nucleotide sequence: TGTGCCAGCAGTGAAGCGCGGTGGACCGGGGAGCTGTTTTTT.